This T cell receptor (beta chain) was sequenced for a study of T cells in Graves' hyperthyroidism and ophthalmopathy. About the study: Peripheral blood specimens were obtained at initial diagnosis, prior to any treatment.

The CDR3 sequence is 16 residues long. Trimming pared 6 bases from V and 7 bases from J, leaving 21 bases between. This clonotype was found many times. Amplified TCR beta CDR3 regions derived from RNA transcripts. In the first-round RT-PCR of the TCR CDR3, the HTBI primer set was used. Via MiXCR, TCRdb re-called the multiplex PCR reads, giving one row per CDR3 protein. The data hold about 250,000 distinct CDR3 sequences, with roughly 22% observed a single time. The clonotype comes from a woman in her thirties or forties with Graves' ophthalmopathy. This chain uses TRBV12-3 or TRBV12-4 with TRBJ2-2, with D perhaps matching TRBD2 (7 bases). The sequenced sample was blood. CDR3 nucleotide sequence: TGTGCCAGCAGCCTCTTGGGGGGGGGGCGCGTCGGGGAGCTGTTTTTT. Translation gives CASSLLGGGRVGELFF.